One T cell receptor (beta chain) is described in this entry. What it binds is not known. This sample was included in a study of cytomegalovirus exposure and HLA in healthy donors. General study results and limits: Several of the most significant clusters were apparently associated with common viral pathogens in a later analysis.

The germline V gene encodes CDR1 MDHEN and CDR2 SYDVKM. The CDR3 sequence is 14 residues long. After removal of 10 bases from V and 0 bases from J, the junction contained 7 bases not matched to a gene. The PCR contained 60 Vbeta and 13 Jbeta primers. Sequencing was performed with immunoSEQ multiplex PCR; in TCRdb, only in-frame clones are kept and a portion is missing. This table holds 70,000 to 90,000 clones, roughly 75% found once. The source material was PBMCs. This clonotype was sampled from a man aged 35 to 55 in good health and CMV-seronegative. This chain connects TRBV28 to TRBJ2-7; the match to TRBD1 covers 9 bases. The DNA for the CDR3 is TGTGCCACCACCACAGGGGGCCGCTCCTACGAGCAGTACTTC. Its protein is CATTTGGRSYEQYF.